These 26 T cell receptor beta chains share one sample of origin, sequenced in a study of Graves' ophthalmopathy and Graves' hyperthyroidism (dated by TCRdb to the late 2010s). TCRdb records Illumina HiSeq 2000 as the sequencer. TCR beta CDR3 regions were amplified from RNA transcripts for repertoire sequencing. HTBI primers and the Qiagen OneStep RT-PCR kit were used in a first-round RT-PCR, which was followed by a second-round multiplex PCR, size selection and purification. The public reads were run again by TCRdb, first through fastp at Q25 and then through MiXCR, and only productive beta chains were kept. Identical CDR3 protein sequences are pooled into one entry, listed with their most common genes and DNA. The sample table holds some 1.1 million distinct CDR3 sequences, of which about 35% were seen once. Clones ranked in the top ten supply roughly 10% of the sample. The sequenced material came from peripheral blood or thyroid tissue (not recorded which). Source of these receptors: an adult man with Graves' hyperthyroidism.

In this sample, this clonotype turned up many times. CDR3 coding DNA: TGTGCCAGTAGTATGAATAATTCACCCCTCCACTTT. This codes for CASSMNNSPLHF. The chain combines TRBV19 with TRBJ1-6; D gene unclear. Trimming shortened V by 3 bases and J by 5 bases, and 2 bases separated the two germline ends. CDR3 size: 12 residues. Germline V gene lookup returns CDR1 LNHDA and CDR2 SQIVND (reference sequence).

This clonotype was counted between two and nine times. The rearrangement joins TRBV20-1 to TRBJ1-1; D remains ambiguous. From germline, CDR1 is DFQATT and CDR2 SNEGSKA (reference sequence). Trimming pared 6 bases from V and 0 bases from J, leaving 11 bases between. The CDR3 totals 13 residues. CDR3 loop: CSAADGVNTEAFF. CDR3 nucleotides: TGCAGTGCCGCGGACGGGGTGAACACTGAAGCTTTCTTT.

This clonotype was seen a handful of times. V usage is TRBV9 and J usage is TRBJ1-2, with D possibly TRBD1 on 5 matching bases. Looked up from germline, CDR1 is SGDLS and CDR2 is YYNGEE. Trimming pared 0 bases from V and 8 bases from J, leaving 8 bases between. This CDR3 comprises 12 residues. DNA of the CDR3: TGTGCCAGCAGCGTAGAGGGGTTGGGCTACACCTTC. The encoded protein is CASSVEGLGYTF.

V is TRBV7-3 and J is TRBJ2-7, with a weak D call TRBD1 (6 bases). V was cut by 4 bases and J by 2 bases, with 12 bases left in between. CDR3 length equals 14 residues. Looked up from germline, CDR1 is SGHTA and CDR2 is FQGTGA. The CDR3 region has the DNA TGTGCCAGCAGCTACGGGACAAACACCTACGAGCAGTACTTC. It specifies CASSYGTNTYEQYF.

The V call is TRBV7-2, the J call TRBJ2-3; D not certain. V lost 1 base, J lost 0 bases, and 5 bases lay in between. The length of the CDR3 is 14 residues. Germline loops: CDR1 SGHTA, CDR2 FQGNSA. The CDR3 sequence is CASSLVASTDTQYF. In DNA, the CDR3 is TGTGCCAGCAGCTTAGTGGCTAGCACAGATACGCAGTATTTT. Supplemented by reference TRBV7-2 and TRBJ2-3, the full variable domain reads GAGVSQSPSNKVTEKGKDVELRCDPISGHTALYWYRQSLGQGLEFLIYFQGNSAPDKSGLPSDRFSAERTGGSVSTLTIQRTQQEDSAVYLCASSLVASTDTQYFGPGTRLTVL.

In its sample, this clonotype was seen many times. CDR3 bases: TGTGCCAGCAGCTTAACAGGGGGTACGAATTCACCCCTCCACTTT. Protein product: CASSLTGGTNSPLHF. This rearrangement joins TRBV7-2 to TRBJ1-6, with 8 bases aligning to TRBD1. V trimming: 2 bases; J trimming: 7 bases; junction bases outside the gene matches: 4. In germline, CDR1 is SGHTA, CDR2 FQGNSA. The CDR3 consists of 15 residues.

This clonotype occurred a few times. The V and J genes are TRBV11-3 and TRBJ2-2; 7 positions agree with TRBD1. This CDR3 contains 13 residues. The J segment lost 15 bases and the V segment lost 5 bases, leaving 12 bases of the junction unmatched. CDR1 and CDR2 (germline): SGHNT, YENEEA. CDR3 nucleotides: TGTGCCAGCAGCCCAGAGACCGGGACAGCGTTGTTTTTT. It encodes CASSPETGTALFF.

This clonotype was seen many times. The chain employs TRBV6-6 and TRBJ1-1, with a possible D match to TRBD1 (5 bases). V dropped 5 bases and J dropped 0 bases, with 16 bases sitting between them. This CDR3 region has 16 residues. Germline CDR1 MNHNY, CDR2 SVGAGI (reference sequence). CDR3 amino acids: CASSDPGRTLNTEAFF. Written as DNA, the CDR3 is TGTGCCAGCAGTGATCCGGGACGGACCCTGAACACTGAAGCTTTCTTT.

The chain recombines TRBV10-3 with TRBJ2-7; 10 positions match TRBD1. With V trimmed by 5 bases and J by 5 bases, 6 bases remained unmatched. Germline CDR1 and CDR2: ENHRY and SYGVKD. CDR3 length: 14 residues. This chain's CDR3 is CAISRQGALHEQYF. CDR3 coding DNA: TGTGCCATCAGTAGACAGGGGGCGCTTCACGAGCAGTACTTC.

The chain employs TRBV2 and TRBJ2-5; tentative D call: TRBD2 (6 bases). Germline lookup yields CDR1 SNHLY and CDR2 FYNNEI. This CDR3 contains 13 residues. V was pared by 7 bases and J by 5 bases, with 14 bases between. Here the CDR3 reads CASTRLVQETQYF. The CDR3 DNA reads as TGTGCCAGCACCCGACTAGTTCAGGAGACCCAGTACTTC.

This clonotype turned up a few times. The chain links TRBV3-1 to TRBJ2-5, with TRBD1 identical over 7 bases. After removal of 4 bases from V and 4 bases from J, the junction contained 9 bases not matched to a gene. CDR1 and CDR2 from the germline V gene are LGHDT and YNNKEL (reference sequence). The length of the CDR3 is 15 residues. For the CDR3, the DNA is TGTGCCAGCAGCCGGGTACAGGGGTCGGGAGAGACCCAGTACTTC. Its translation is CASSRVQGSGETQYF.

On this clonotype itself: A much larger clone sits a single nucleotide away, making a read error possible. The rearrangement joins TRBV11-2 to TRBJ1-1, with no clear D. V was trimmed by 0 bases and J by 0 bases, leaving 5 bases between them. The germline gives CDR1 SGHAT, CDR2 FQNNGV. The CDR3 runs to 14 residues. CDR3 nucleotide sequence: TGTGCCAGCAGCTTAGAAGAGGTGAACACTGAAGCTTTCTTT. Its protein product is CASSLEEVNTEAFF.

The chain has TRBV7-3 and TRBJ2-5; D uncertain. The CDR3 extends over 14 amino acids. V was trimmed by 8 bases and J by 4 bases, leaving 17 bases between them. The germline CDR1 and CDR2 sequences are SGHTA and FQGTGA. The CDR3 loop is CASGMGNRGETQYF. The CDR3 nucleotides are TGTGCCAGCGGTATGGGCAATCGTGGAGAGACCCAGTACTTC.

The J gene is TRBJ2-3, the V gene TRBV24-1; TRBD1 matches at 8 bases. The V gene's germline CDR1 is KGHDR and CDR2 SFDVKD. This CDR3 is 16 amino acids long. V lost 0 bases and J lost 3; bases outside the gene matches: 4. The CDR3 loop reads CATSDLARQGTDTQYF. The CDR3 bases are TGTGCCACCAGTGATTTGGCGAGACAGGGGACAGATACGCAGTATTTT.

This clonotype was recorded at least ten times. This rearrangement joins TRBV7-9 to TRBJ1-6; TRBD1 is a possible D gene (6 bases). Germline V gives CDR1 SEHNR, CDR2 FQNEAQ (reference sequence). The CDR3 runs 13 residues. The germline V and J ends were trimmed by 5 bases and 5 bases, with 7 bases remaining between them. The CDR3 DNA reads TGTGCCAGCAGCCGACAGGATAATTCACCCCTCCACTTT. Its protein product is CASSRQDNSPLHF.

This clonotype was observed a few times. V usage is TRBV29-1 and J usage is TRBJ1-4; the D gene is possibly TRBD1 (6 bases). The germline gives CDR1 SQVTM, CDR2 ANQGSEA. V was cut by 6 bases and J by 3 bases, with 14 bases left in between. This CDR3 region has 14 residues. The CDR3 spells CSVWTVGANEKLFF. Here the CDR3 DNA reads TGCAGCGTGTGGACAGTAGGGGCTAATGAAAAACTGTTTTTT. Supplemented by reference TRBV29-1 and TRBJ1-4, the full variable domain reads SAVISQKPSRDICQRGTSLTIQCQVDSQVTMMFWYRQQPGQSLTLIATANQGSEATYESGFVIDKFPISRPNLTFSTLTVSNMSPEDSSIYLCSVWTVGANEKLFFGSGTQLSVL.

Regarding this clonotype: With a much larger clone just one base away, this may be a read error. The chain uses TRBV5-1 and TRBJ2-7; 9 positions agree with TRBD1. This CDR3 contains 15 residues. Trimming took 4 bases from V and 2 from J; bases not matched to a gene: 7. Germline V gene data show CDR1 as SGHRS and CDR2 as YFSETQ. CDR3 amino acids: CASSNTGTGTYEQYF. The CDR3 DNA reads TGCGCCAGCAGCAACACCGGGACAGGGACCTACGAGCAGTACTTC.

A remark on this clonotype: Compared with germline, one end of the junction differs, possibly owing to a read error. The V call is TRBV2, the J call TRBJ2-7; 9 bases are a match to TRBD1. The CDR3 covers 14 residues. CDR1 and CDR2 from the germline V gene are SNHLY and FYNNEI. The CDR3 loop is CGSSPRDRAQEQYF. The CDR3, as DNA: TGTGGCAGCAGTCCCCGGGACAGGGCTCAAGAGCAGTACTTC.

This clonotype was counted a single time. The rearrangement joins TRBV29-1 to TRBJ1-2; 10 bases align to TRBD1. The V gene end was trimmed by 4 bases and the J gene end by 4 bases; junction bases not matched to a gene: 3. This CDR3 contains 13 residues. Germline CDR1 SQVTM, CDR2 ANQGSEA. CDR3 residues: CSVVGTGAYGYTF. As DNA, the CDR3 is TGCAGCGTTGTAGGGACAGGGGCCTATGGCTACACCTTC. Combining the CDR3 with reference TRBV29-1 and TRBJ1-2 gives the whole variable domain SAVISQKPSRDICQRGTSLTIQCQVDSQVTMMFWYRQQPGQSLTLIATANQGSEATYESGFVIDKFPISRPNLTFSTLTVSNMSPEDSSIYLCSVVGTGAYGYTFGSGTRLTVV.

The CDR3 is CASSSVVGEQYF. As DNA, the CDR3 is TGTGCCAGCAGCTCTGTGGTCGGCGAGCAGTACTTC. This chain connects TRBV9 to TRBJ2-7; no firm D call. Trimming took off 4 bases at V and 6 bases at J, with 11 bases between the two ends. The length of the CDR3 is 12 residues. Germline V gives CDR1 SGDLS, CDR2 YYNGEE.

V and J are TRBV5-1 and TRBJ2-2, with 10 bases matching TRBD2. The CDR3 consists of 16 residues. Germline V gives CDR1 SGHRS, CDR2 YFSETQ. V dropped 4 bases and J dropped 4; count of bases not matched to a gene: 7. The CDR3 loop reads CASSPAGGLLTGELFF. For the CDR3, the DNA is TGCGCCAGCAGCCCAGCGGGAGGGCTGCTCACCGGGGAGCTGTTTTTT.

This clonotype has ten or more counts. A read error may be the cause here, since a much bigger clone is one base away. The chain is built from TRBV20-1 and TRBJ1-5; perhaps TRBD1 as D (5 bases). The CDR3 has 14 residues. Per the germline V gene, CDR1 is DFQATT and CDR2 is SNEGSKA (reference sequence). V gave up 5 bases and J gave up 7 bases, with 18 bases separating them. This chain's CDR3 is CSAGSQVSKQPQHF. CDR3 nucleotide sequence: TGCAGTGCTGGGTCACAGGTTTCGAAACAGCCCCAGCATTTT.

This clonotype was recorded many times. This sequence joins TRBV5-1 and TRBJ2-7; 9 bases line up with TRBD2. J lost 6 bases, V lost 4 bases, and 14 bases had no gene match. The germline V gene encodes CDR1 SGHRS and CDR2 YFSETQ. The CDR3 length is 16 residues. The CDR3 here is CASSPTDVAGVSEQYF. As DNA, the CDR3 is TGCGCCAGCAGCCCAACGGACGTAGCGGGAGTTTCCGAGCAGTACTTC.

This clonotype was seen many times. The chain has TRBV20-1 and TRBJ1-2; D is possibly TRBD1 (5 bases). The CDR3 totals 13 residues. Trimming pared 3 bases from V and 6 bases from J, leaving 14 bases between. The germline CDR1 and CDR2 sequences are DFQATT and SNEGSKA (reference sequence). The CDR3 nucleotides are TGCAGTGCTAGCCTCAGGGTAGTAAATGGCTACACCTTC. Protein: CSASLRVVNGYTF.

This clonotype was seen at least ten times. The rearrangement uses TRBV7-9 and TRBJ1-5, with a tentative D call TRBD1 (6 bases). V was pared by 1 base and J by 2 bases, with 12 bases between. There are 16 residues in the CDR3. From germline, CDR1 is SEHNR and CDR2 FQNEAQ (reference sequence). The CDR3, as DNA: TGTGCCAGCAGCTTAGTCGGCGCAGGGGGCAATCAGCCCCAGCATTTT. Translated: CASSLVGAGGNQPQHF.

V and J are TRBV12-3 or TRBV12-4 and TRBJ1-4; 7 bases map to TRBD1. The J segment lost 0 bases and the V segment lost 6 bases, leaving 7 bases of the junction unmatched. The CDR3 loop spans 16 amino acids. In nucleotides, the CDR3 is TGTGCCAGCAGGTCAACCGGGACAGCAACTAATGAAAAACTGTTTTTT. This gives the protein CASRSTGTATNEKLFF.